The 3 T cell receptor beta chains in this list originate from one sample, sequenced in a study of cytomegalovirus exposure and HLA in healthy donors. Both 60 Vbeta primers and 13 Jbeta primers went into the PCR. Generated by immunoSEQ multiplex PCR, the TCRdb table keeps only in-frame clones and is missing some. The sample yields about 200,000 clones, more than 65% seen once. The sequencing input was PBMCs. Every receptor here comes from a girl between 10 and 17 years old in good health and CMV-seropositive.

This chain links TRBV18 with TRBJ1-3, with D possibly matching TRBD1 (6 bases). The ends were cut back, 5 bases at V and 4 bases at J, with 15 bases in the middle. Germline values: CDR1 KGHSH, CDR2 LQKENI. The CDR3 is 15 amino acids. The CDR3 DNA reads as TGTGCCAGCTCATCGACTCAGGGGCCCGGAAACACCATATATTTT. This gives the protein CASSSTQGPGNTIYF. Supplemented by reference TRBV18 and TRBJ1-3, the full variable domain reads NAGVMQNPRHLVRRRGQEARLRCSPMKGHSHVYWYRQLPEEGLKFMVYLQKENIIDESGMPKERFSAEFPKEGPSILRIQQVVRGDSAAYFCASSSTQGPGNTIYFGEGSWLTVV.

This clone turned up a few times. The CDR3 loop is CASNPGQGADEQYF. The CDR3, as DNA: TGTGCCAGCAATCCGGGACAGGGGGCCGACGAGCAGTACTTC. The rearrangement links TRBV2 to TRBJ2-7, with 12 bases fitting TRBD1. The CDR3 is 14 amino acids. Germline trimming cut 7 bases from V and 5 bases from J; bases unmatched to any gene: 6. In germline, CDR1 is SNHLY, CDR2 FYNNEI.

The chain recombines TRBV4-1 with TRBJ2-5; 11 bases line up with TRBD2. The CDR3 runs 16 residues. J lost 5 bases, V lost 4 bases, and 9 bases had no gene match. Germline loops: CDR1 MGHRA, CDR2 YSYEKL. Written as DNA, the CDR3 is TGCGCCAGCAGCCGCCTAATAGCGGGGGGGCGGGAGACCCAGTACTTC. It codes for CASSRLIAGGRETQYF.